One and the same sample provided the 23 T cell receptor beta chains below, sequenced in a study of identical twins. TCRdb passed the 5' RACE reads through MiXCR, listing each CDR3 protein once. This sample has hundreds of thousands of distinct CDR3 sequences, with over 12% found just once. The sequencing sample was made of memory (CD45RO+) T cells sorted from blood. These receptor sequences come from a woman under 30 in good health.

This clonotype was found once. The chain links TRBV2 to TRBJ2-4; D possibly corresponds to TRBD2 (5 bases). V was pared by 3 bases and J by 0 bases, with 12 bases between. This CDR3 contains 16 residues. The germline gives CDR1 SNHLY, CDR2 FYNNEI. The CDR3 is CASSDGERVAKNIQYF. CDR3 DNA sequence: TGTGCCAGCAGTGACGGGGAAAGGGTAGCCAAAAACATTCAGTACTTC.

This clonotype has at least ten counts. The chain combines TRBV25-1 with TRBJ2-2, with 7 bases fitting TRBD2. Germline V gives CDR1 MGHDK, CDR2 SYGVNS. This CDR3 is built from 14 residues. Losses at the gene ends were 2 bases for V and 3 bases for J; bases not matched to a gene: 0. CDR3 DNA: TGTGCCAGCAGTGAAGCGGGGGACACCGGGGAGCTGTTTTTT. Its protein product is CASSEAGDTGELFF. Looking up the rest from reference TRBV25-1 and TRBJ2-2 gives the full variable domain: EADIYQTPRYLVIGTGKKITLECSQTMGHDKMYWYQQDPGMELHLIHYSYGVNSTEKGDLSSESTVSRIRTEHFPLTLESARPSHTSQYLCASSEAGDTGELFFGEGSRLTVL.

This clonotype was found a few times. The V call is TRBV7-2, the J call TRBJ1-1; D remains ambiguous. V was shortened by 2 bases and J by 12 bases, with 7 bases between the two germline ends. The germline V gene has CDR1 SGHTA and CDR2 FQGNSA. The CDR3 runs 10 residues. CDR3 DNA: TGTGCCAGCAGCTTAATTGAGTCTTTCTTT. Protein product: CASSLIESFF.

The chain carries TRBV27 and TRBJ2-7, with TRBD1 identical over 7 bases. Trimming removed 5 bases from V and 2 bases from J; junction bases left unmatched: 9. The CDR3 loop spans 15 amino acids. Germline V CDR1 and CDR2: MNHEY, SMNVEV (reference sequence). This chain's CDR3 is CASSADRRHTYEQYF. The CDR3 coding sequence is TGTGCCAGCAGTGCGGACAGGCGCCACACCTACGAGCAGTACTTC.

The chain uses TRBV3-1 and TRBJ2-7; D remains ambiguous. Germline V CDR1 and CDR2: LGHDT, YNNKEL (reference sequence). The CDR3 spans 13 residues. Between the trimmed V and J ends, which lost 3 bases and 6 bases, there was a span of 12 bases. Written as DNA, the CDR3 is TGTGCCAGCAGCCATCCCGGCAGGTCCGAGCAGTACTTC. It specifies CASSHPGRSEQYF.

Ten or more counts support this clonotype. The V call is TRBV3-1, the J call TRBJ2-7; D not certain. The CDR3 totals 11 residues. The germline V gene has CDR1 LGHDT and CDR2 YNNKEL (reference sequence). The V gene lost 8 bases and the J gene lost 2 bases, with 7 bases spanning the gap. Here the CDR3 reads CASAGPYEQYF. The DNA for the CDR3 is TGTGCCAGCGCCGGCCCCTACGAGCAGTACTTC.

This clonotype was seen a handful of times. V usage is TRBV12-3 or TRBV12-4 and J usage is TRBJ1-4; weak D call: TRBD1 (5 bases). The CDR3 is made up of 14 amino acids. V dropped 3 bases and J dropped 7 bases, with 12 bases sitting between them. The CDR3 DNA sequence: TGTGCCAGCAGTTTGGGGCATATTGGTGAAAAACTGTTTTTT. This translates into CASSLGHIGEKLFF.

This clonotype was observed a few times. The genes are TRBV10-3 and TRBJ2-3; perhaps TRBD2 as D (7 bases). The CDR3 length is 15 residues. CDR1 is ENHRY, CDR2 SYGVKD, per germline. V gave up 10 bases and J gave up 9 bases, with 26 bases separating them. CDR3 loop: CASLPGGASGGTQYF. The CDR3 DNA reads TGTGCCAGCCTTCCTGGGGGGGCATCGGGAGGCACGCAGTATTTT.

Only a few counts were recorded for this clonotype. The J gene is TRBJ2-5, the V gene TRBV5-1; 8 bases map to TRBD1. The trim removed 4 bases at V and 1 base at J, leaving 6 bases unmatched. The CDR3 has 15 amino acids. Germline values: CDR1 SGHRS, CDR2 YFSETQ. The CDR3 is CASSRGQGRQETQYF. CDR3 nucleotide sequence: TGCGCCAGCAGCCGTGGACAGGGACGCCAAGAGACCCAGTACTTC.

This clonotype was observed at least ten times. V usage is TRBV6-4 and J usage is TRBJ2-1; 10 bases match TRBD1. J lost 5 bases, V lost 6 bases, and 10 bases had no gene match. CDR1 is MRHNA and CDR2 is SNTAGT in the germline V gene. The CDR3 is made up of 16 amino acids. Written as DNA, the CDR3 is TGTGCCAGCAGCGACGCTCCCGGGACAGGGGACAATGAGCAGTTCTTC. Translation gives CASSDAPGTGDNEQFF.

In its sample, this clonotype was seen many times. V gene TRBV10-3 combines with J gene TRBJ1-2, with a weak D call TRBD1 (6 bases). CDR1 and CDR2 from the germline V gene are ENHRY and SYGVKD. The ends were cut back, 5 bases at V and 3 bases at J, with 13 bases in the middle. The CDR3 is 14 amino acids. CDR3 amino acids: CAISTGQGHYGYTF. CDR3 in DNA: TGTGCCATCAGTACAGGGCAGGGGCACTATGGCTACACCTTC.

This clonotype occurred many times. The chain links TRBV12-3 or TRBV12-4 to TRBJ2-3; TRBD2 matches at 7 bases. The CDR3 length is 16 residues. V shed 4 bases, J shed 4 bases, and the junction held 11 bases outside the gene matches. The CDR3 region has the DNA TGTGCCAGCAGTTCCCTCGGGAGCGGGGTAGCAGATACGCAGTATTTT. Translated, it gives CASSSLGSGVADTQYF.

The chain has TRBV27 and TRBJ2-5; D may be TRBD1 or TRBD2 (5 bases each). Germline V gene data show CDR1 as MNHEY and CDR2 as SMNVEV (reference sequence). V was trimmed by 6 bases and J by 5 bases, leaving 19 bases between them. The length of the CDR3 is 15 residues. The CDR3 loop reads CASRPLAGSGETQYF. The CDR3 bases are TGTGCCAGCAGGCCTCTCGCAGGGTCGGGGGAGACCCAGTACTTC.

A few counts support this clonotype. The CDR3: CSARPLFYGYTF. The CDR3 DNA reads TGCAGTGCTCGCCCCCTCTTCTATGGCTACACCTTC. J is TRBJ1-2 and V is TRBV20-1; D gene uncertain. V lost 5 bases and J 4 bases, leaving 11 bases between the germline ends. The CDR3 totals 12 residues. CDR1 and CDR2 (germline): DFQATT, SNEGSKA (reference sequence).

This chain connects TRBV20-1 to TRBJ2-1; 7 bases align to TRBD2. Germline V gives CDR1 DFQATT, CDR2 SNEGSKA (reference sequence). V lost 0 bases and J lost 1; bases outside the gene matches: 6. CDR3 length: 16 amino acids. This CDR3 reads CSARESGLSSYNEQFF. DNA of the CDR3: TGCAGTGCTAGAGAGTCGGGACTATCTTCCTACAATGAGCAGTTCTTC.

In its sample, this clonotype was seen many times. The V call is TRBV12-3 or TRBV12-4, the J call TRBJ1-4, with a weak D call TRBD1 (5 bases). The CDR3 has 13 residues. V was cut by 4 bases and J by 5 bases, with 8 bases left in between. CDR3 sequence reads: CASSWDGNEKLFF. The DNA of the CDR3 is TGTGCCAGCAGTTGGGACGGGAATGAAAAACTGTTTTTT.

This clonotype has ten or more counts. This chain links TRBV7-2 with TRBJ1-2; D gene uncertain. This CDR3 contains 15 residues. Germline CDR1 SGHTA, CDR2 FQGNSA. With 3 bases removed from V and 0 bases from J, the gap between germline ends came to 11 bases. CDR3 nucleotides: TGTGCCAGCAGCTTGGGGAGGGTCACTAACTATGGCTACACCTTC. Protein: CASSLGRVTNYGYTF.

The gene calls are TRBV28 and TRBJ2-1, with D tentatively TRBD1 (6 bases). Trimming pared 3 bases from V and 4 bases from J, leaving 16 bases between. CDR1 is MDHEN and CDR2 is SYDVKM in the germline V gene. This CDR3 spans 16 amino acids. Written as DNA, the CDR3 is TGTGCCAGCAGTTTCCAGGGGTTTCGATCTTACAATGAGCAGTTCTTC. This translates into CASSFQGFRSYNEQFF.

The sample holds a few counts of this clonotype. The gene calls are TRBV3-1 and TRBJ2-2, with TRBD2 identical over 11 bases. This CDR3 region has 16 residues. The V gene end was trimmed by 1 base and the J gene end by 6 bases; junction bases not matched to a gene: 4. CDR1 LGHDT and CDR2 YNNKEL come from the germline V gene (reference sequence). CDR3 amino acids: CASSQVGLAAAGELFF. For the CDR3, the DNA is TGTGCCAGCAGCCAAGTGGGACTAGCGGCCGCCGGGGAGCTGTTTTTT.

In its sample, this clonotype was seen a few times. This chain uses TRBV5-1 with TRBJ1-2; 8 nucleotides agree with TRBD1. Germline trimming cut 3 bases from V and 6 bases from J; bases unmatched to any gene: 1. Germline lookup yields CDR1 SGHRS and CDR2 YFSETQ. The CDR3 runs 12 residues. The CDR3 loop reads CASSSGGDGYTF. The DNA of the CDR3 is TGCGCCAGCAGCTCAGGGGGCGATGGCTACACCTTC.

The genes are TRBV12-3 or TRBV12-4 and TRBJ1-2; D not certain. The CDR3 is made up of 14 amino acids. V lost 5 bases, J lost 0 bases, and 10 bases lay in between. This CDR3 is CASSPLLANYGYTF. The CDR3 DNA is TGTGCCAGCAGTCCCCTTTTGGCTAACTATGGCTACACCTTC.

V usage is TRBV12-5 and J usage is TRBJ2-1, with D unresolved. Germline loops: CDR1 LGHNT, CDR2 FRNRAP. Trimming pared 1 base from V and 12 bases from J, leaving 7 bases between. This CDR3 spans 11 amino acids. CDR3 DNA sequence: TGTGCTAGTGGTTTGGGGTTTGGGCAGTTCTTC. It is translated as CASGLGFGQFF. The full variable domain, with the rest looked up from reference TRBV12-5 and TRBJ2-1, is DARVTQTPRHKVTEMGQEVTMRCQPILGHNTVFWYRQTMMQGLELLAYFRNRAPLDDSGMPKDRFSAEMPDATLATLKIQPSEPRDSAVYFCASGLGFGQFFGPGTRLTVL.

In this sample, this clonotype turned up a few times. The rearrangement uses TRBV29-1 and TRBJ2-5; TRBD2 matches 7 bases. Trimming cost V 5 bases and J 4 bases; bases outside gene matches: 10. This CDR3 region has 14 residues. The germline gives CDR1 SQVTM, CDR2 ANQGSEA. Written as DNA, the CDR3 is TGCAGCGTTAAGACCCCGGGCGGGGGAGAGACCCAGTACTTC. Amino acids: CSVKTPGGGETQYF.